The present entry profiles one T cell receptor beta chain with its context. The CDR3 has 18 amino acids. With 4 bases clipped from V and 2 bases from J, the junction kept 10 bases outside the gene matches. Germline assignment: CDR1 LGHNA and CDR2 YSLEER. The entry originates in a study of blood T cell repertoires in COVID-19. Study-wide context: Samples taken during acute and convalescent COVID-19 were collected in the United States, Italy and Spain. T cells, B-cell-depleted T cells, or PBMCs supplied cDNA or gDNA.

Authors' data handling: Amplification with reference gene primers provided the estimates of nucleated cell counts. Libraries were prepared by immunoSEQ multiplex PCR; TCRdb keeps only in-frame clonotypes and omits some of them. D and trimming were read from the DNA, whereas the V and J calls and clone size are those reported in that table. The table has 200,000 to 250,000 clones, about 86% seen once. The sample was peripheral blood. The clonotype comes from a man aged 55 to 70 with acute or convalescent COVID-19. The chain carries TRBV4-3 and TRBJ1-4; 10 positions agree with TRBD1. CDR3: CASSPRSGTGVTNEKLFF. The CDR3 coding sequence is TGCGCCAGCAGCCCCCGGAGTGGGACAGGGGTGACTAATGAAAAACTGTTTTTT.